A selection of T cell receptor beta chains follows, all from one sample in a study of CD8+CD57+ T cells in acquired aplastic anemia. A single record per CDR3 protein comes from TCRdb applying MiXCR to the reads. The table has 400,000 to 450,000 distinct CDR3 sequences, about 70% seen once. The sample was sorted CD4+, CD8+, or CD8+CD57+ T cells (not recorded which) from PBMCs. These TCRs come from a human donor in good health, serving as a control. Both conserved end residues are part of each CDR3. A D gene is named only where the DNA matches it firmly. Not all rows give a size; the values are once, few, many and, for expanded clones, a class.

V gene	D gene	clone size	J gene	CDR3 protein	CDR3 DNA
TRBV7-2	.	.	TRBJ2-1	CASSSRMTGQPQQFF	TGTGCCAGCAGTTCCCGGATGACGGGGCAGCCCCAGCAGTTCTTC
TRBV20-1	.	many	TRBJ1-5	CSARRQYNQPQHF	TGCAGTGCTAGAAGACAGTACAATCAGCCCCAGCATTTT
TRBV5-4	TRBD1	few	TRBJ2-7	CASSLRTGVYEQYF	TGTGCCAGCAGCCTGCGGACAGGTGTTTACGAGCAGTACTTC
TRBV6-5	.	many	TRBJ1-1	CASSWNRANTEAFF	TGTGCCAGCAGTTGGAACAGGGCGAACACTGAAGCTTTCTTT
TRBV6-1	.	.	TRBJ2-2	CASSEAAGLTGELFF	TGTGCCAGCAGTGAAGCGGCAGGACTCACCGGGGAGCTGTTTTTT
TRBV9	.	.	TRBJ2-7	CASSVAPLVNEQNF	TGCGCCAGCAGCGTGGCTCCACTAGTCAACGAGCAGAACTTC
TRBV6-1	.	once	TRBJ1-6	CASRRTDNSPLHF	TGTGCCAGCAGAAGGACCGATAATTCACCCCTCCACTTT
TRBV7-2	TRBD1	.	TRBJ1-4	CASSKGQNNELLFF	TGTGCCAGCAGCAAGGGACAGAATAATGAACTTCTGTTTTTT
TRBV7-8	TRBD1	.	TRBJ2-5	CASSVRPGRGTGGNQETQYF	TGTGCCAGCAGCGTACGACCGGGACGGGGGACAGGAGGAAATCAAGAGACCCAGTACTTC
TRBV9	TRBD1	.	TRBJ2-1	CASSPHLEQGACREQFF	TGTGCCAGCAGCCCCCACCTCGAGCAGGGGGCTTGTCGGGAGCAGTTCTTC
TRBV9	TRBD1	.	TRBJ1-2	CASSGGQGAYGYTF	TGTGCCAGCAGCGGAGGTCAGGGGGCCTATGGCTACACCTTC
TRBV7-2	TRBD1	.	TRBJ2-2	CASSLARRTGTHLLF	TGTGCCAGCAGCTTAGCCCGTCGGACAGGGACACACCTACTTTTT
TRBV6-2/TRBV6-3	TRBD1	few	TRBJ2-2	CASSTTQGAGPNTGELFF	TGTGCCAGCAGTACGACACAGGGGGCGGGACCGAACACCGGGGAGCTGTTTTTT
TRBV5-1	TRBD1	many	TRBJ2-1	CASSLRTGADNEQFF	TGCGCCAGCAGCTTAAGGACAGGGGCTGACAATGAGCAGTTCTTC
TRBV11-2	.	many	TRBJ1-2	CASSLPGNYGYTF	TGTGCCAGCAGCTTACCTGGGAACTATGGCTACACCTTC
TRBV7-3	TRBD1	.	TRBJ1-1	CATSTGQVGTAAFF	TGTGCCACCAGCACAGGACAGGTCGGTACTGCAGCTTTCTTT
TRBV6-1	.	.	TRBJ1-1	CASSDVGGTF	TGTGCCAGCAGTGATGTAGGGGGAACCTTT
TRBV7-3	.	.	TRBJ2-5	CASSGNRVRNGTHYF	TGTGCCAGCAGCGGAAACAGGGTACGCAATGGAACGCACTACTTC
TRBV13	.	many	TRBJ2-2	CASSTRQGSFTGELFF	TGTGCCAGCAGCACCCGTCAGGGATCCTTCACCGGGGAGCTGTTTTTT
TRBV9	.	.	TRBJ1-4	CASSVEANSDTLFF	TGTGCCAGCAGCGTAGAGGCGAATTCAGATACGCTGTTTTTT
TRBV20-1	.	.	TRBJ2-3	CSARDTGRGVQTDTQYF	TGCAGTGCTAGAGATACAGGGAGGGGGGTTCAGACAGATACGCAGTATTTT
TRBV10-3	TRBD1	few	TRBJ2-5	CAISERTGGRETQYF	TGTGCCATCAGTGAGCGGACAGGGGGCAGGGAGACCCAGTACTTC
TRBV20-1	.	.	TRBJ2-3	CSASGGRSDTQYF	TGCAGTGCTAGCGGGGGTCGTTCAGATACGCAGTATTTT
TRBV5-1	TRBD1	once	TRBJ2-5	CASSSGQDKDQYF	TGTGCCAGCAGCTCGGGACAGGACAAGGACCAGTACTTC
TRBV20-1	.	many	TRBJ2-7	CSARDHGNEQYF	TGCAGTGCTAGAGACCACGGGAACGAGCAGTACTTC
TRBV11-3	.	.	TRBJ1-4	CASSQVGAAVREKLFF	TGTGCCAGCAGTCAAGTGGGGGCTGCGGTCAGAGAAAAACTGTTTTTT
TRBV9	TRBD1	few	TRBJ1-5	CASSSQGLPQHF	TGTGCCAGCAGCTCACAGGGGCTGCCCCAGCATTTT
TRBV2	.	once	TRBJ1-6	CASSRQGGVTGELLF	TGTGCCAGCAGCCGGCAGGGTGGAGTCACCGGGGAGCTGCTCTTT
TRBV12-3/TRBV12-4	.	.	TRBJ2-2	CASILGVGELFF	.
TRBV7-2	.	many	TRBJ1-6	CASSSNNSPLHF	TGTGCCAGCAGCTCCAATAATTCACCCCTCCACTTT
TRBV2	TRBD1	.	TRBJ2-3	CASSVRDRGNTQYF	TGTGCCAGCAGTGTTCGGGACAGAGGGAACACGCAGTATTTT
TRBV7-2	TRBD2	many	TRBJ2-7	CASSFATSGGLTSYEQYF	TGTGCCAGCAGCTTCGCGACTAGCGGGGGGCTAACCTCCTACGAGCAGTACTTC
TRBV12-3/TRBV12-4	.	many	TRBJ2-2	CASSPQTRVDTGELFF	TGTGCCAGCAGCCCACAGACGAGGGTGGACACCGGGGAGCTGTTTTTT
TRBV20-1	TRBD2	.	TRBJ2-7	CSADKASGLITYEQYF	TGCAGTGCTGACAAAGCTAGCGGGCTAATTACCTACGAGCAGTACTTC
TRBV20-1	.	many	TRBJ2-3	CSAKRQWADTQYF	TGCAGTGCTAAAAGACAGTGGGCAGATACGCAGTATTTT
TRBV2	.	.	TRBJ1-2	CASTEWAGVDGYTF	TGTGCCAGCACCGAATGGGCAGGGGTAGATGGCTACACCTTC